This T cell receptor (beta chain) was profiled in a study of blood T cell repertoires in COVID-19. The wider study: COVID-19 samples collected from the United States, Italy and Spain covered acute and convalescent phases.

Per the original methods: Nucleated cell counts were estimated from reference gene primer amplification. Assay: immunoSEQ multiplex PCR; the TCRdb copy retains only in-frame clones and omits some. V, J and clone size are those of that table, while D and trimming were read from the DNA. The sample gives about 250,000 clones, about 91% of which show up once; just under 6.5% is in the top ten. This clone was seen a few times. V lost 0 bases and J lost 7, with 7 bases in between. The germline V gene encodes CDR1 ENHRY and CDR2 SYGVKD. The CDR3 is made up of 12 amino acids. Sequenced input: peripheral blood. This clonotype was sampled from a woman between 25 and 40 years old with COVID-19, enrolled during active disease. This chain joins TRBV10-3 and TRBJ2-7, with D uncertain. The chain's CDR3 is CAISESTGEQYF. CDR3 DNA sequence: TGTGCCATCAGTGAGTCGACGGGTGAGCAGTACTTC.